This is a list of T cell receptor beta chains from one sample in a study of blood T cell repertoires in COVID-19. Clones were sequenced by immunoSEQ multiplex PCR, and TCRdb holds only the in-frame ones, with some missing. The repertoire includes 200,000 or so clones, 80% to 90% of them detected once, and around 8.9% sits in the top ten. The sample taken for sequencing was PBMCs or T cells enriched from blood (not recorded which). The receptors shown here come from a woman under 30 who had recovered from COVID-19. CDR3s include the opening cysteine and the closing phenylalanine or tryptophan. The D gene is left open where the match is weak. Size is omitted from some rows. Given values are once, few, many or a class for expanded clones.

CDR3 DNA: TGCGCCAGCAGTTATCCGGGACAGGGGTTCTCTGAAGCTTTCTTT
CDR3 protein: CASSYPGQGFSEAFF
D gene: TRBD1
clone size: few
V gene: TRBV4-1
J gene: TRBJ1-1

CDR3 DNA: TGCGCCAGCAGCCCAGACGGACTAGATACGCAGTATTTT
CDR3 protein: CASSPDGLDTQYF
D gene: NA
clone size: NA
V gene: TRBV5-1
J gene: TRBJ2-3

CDR3 DNA: TGTGCCAGCAGTTACTCGGGGCGGCACTACGAGCAGTACTTC
CDR3 protein: CASSYSGRHYEQYF
D gene: NA
clone size: NA
V gene: TRBV6-5
J gene: TRBJ2-7

CDR3 DNA: TGCAGCGTTCGCCGGGACAGGGGCAAGGAAGATACGCAGTATTTT
CDR3 protein: CSVRRDRGKEDTQYF
D gene: TRBD1
clone size: NA
V gene: TRBV29-1
J gene: TRBJ2-3

CDR3 DNA: TGTGCCAGCAGTGAGGGACTTGGAAACACCATATATTTT
CDR3 protein: CASSEGLGNTIYF
D gene: NA
clone size: NA
V gene: TRBV2
J gene: TRBJ1-3

CDR3 DNA: TGTGCCAGCAGCTTACCTGGAGGGGGCAGCTACGAGCAGTACTTC
CDR3 protein: CASSLPGGGSYEQYF
D gene: NA
clone size: NA
V gene: TRBV7-9
J gene: TRBJ2-7

CDR3 DNA: TGTGCCAGCAGTTTCGGGGTAGGGGGCTCTGGAAACACCATATATTTT
CDR3 protein: CASSFGVGGSGNTIYF
D gene: NA
clone size: NA
V gene: TRBV28
J gene: TRBJ1-3

CDR3 DNA: TGTGCCAGCAGAATGGTCTCCCCGGTGACTGAAGCTTTCTTT
CDR3 protein: CASRMVSPVTEAFF
D gene: NA
clone size: NA
V gene: TRBV6-5
J gene: TRBJ1-1

CDR3 DNA: TGCGCCAGCAGGAGGGGACAGGGGGCGCTTGAGCAGTACTTC
CDR3 protein: CASRRGQGALEQYF
D gene: TRBD1
clone size: NA
V gene: TRBV5-1
J gene: TRBJ2-7

CDR3 DNA: TGTGCCAGTAGTATCGACATCGGTGGGAATTCACCCCTCCACTTT
CDR3 protein: CASSIDIGGNSPLHF
D gene: NA
clone size: NA
V gene: TRBV19
J gene: TRBJ1-6

CDR3 DNA: TGTGCCAGCAGCAGGGGGACAGGGGAAGAAAAACTGTTTTTT
CDR3 protein: CASSRGTGEEKLFF
D gene: NA
clone size: NA
V gene: TRBV21-1
J gene: TRBJ1-4

CDR3 DNA: TGTGCCAGCAGCCCGGACAGGGGGACTGAAGCTTTCTTT
CDR3 protein: CASSPDRGTEAFF
D gene: TRBD1
clone size: NA
V gene: TRBV11-2
J gene: TRBJ1-1

CDR3 DNA: TGCGCCAGCAGCTTGGAAGTACAGTCTGGAAACACCATATATTTT
CDR3 protein: CASSLEVQSGNTIYF
D gene: NA
clone size: NA
V gene: TRBV5-1
J gene: TRBJ1-3

CDR3 DNA: TGTGCCAGCACCGCAAAGCTTGGGCCAAGGAATGAAAAACTGTTTTTT
CDR3 protein: CASTAKLGPRNEKLFF
D gene: NA
clone size: NA
V gene: TRBV21-1
J gene: TRBJ1-4

CDR3 DNA: TGCGCCAGCAGCACCGTCGTTGTAAGGGGGTCCGGAAAGACCATATATTTT
CDR3 protein: CASSTVVVRGSGKTIYF
D gene: NA
clone size: NA
V gene: TRBV4-1
J gene: TRBJ1-3

CDR3 DNA: TGTGCCAGCAGTCTCGACAGGGTCGGATCCGGGGAGCTGTTTTTT
CDR3 protein: CASSLDRVGSGELFF
D gene: TRBD1
clone size: once
V gene: TRBV28
J gene: TRBJ2-2

CDR3 DNA: TGTGCCAGCAGTTACGAGGGCACCTATAATTCACCCCTCCACTTT
CDR3 protein: CASSYEGTYNSPLHF
D gene: NA
clone size: NA
V gene: TRBV6-5
J gene: TRBJ1-6

CDR3 DNA: TGCAGCGTTGAGTCGGCCCAGCCTACGGGGCAGTACTTC
CDR3 protein: CSVESAQPTGQYF
D gene: NA
clone size: NA
V gene: TRBV29-1
J gene: TRBJ2-7

CDR3 DNA: TGTGCCAGTTTGACGGGGGATTGGGGCTACACCTTC
CDR3 protein: CASLTGDWGYTF
D gene: NA
clone size: NA
V gene: TRBV19
J gene: TRBJ1-2

CDR3 DNA: TGTGCCAGTAGTTGGCAGGGTGCTGCCTACGAGCAGTACTTC
CDR3 protein: CASSWQGAAYEQYF
D gene: NA
clone size: NA
V gene: TRBV19
J gene: TRBJ2-7

CDR3 DNA: TGTGCCAGTTCCGGGCAGGAGCGGGGTGTGTTC
CDR3 protein: CASSGQERGVF
D gene: TRBD2
clone size: NA
V gene: TRBV28
J gene: TRBJ2-4

CDR3 DNA: TGTGCCAGCAGTTACAGGGCGGGCGAGCAGTACTTC
CDR3 protein: CASSYRAGEQYF
D gene: NA
clone size: NA
V gene: TRBV2
J gene: TRBJ2-7

CDR3 DNA: TGTGCCAGCAGCTCGTCCGACATCTATGGCTACACCTTC
CDR3 protein: CASSSSDIYGYTF
D gene: NA
clone size: NA
V gene: TRBV5-5
J gene: TRBJ1-2

CDR3 DNA: TGTGCCAGCAGTGAGGGAGGGACCGAGCAGTACTTC
CDR3 protein: CASSEGGTEQYF
D gene: TRBD2
clone size: NA
V gene: TRBV6-1
J gene: TRBJ2-7

CDR3 DNA: TGCAGCGTCCTTGGCGGGGGTTCCTCCTACGAGCAGTACTTC
CDR3 protein: CSVLGGGSSYEQYF
D gene: TRBD2
clone size: NA
V gene: TRBV29-1
J gene: TRBJ2-7

CDR3 DNA: TGTGCCAGCCACCCGGACAGGTCAACGAACACTGAAGCTTTCTTT
CDR3 protein: CASHPDRSTNTEAFF
D gene: TRBD1
clone size: NA
V gene: TRBV7-9
J gene: TRBJ1-1

CDR3 DNA: TGTGCCAGTAGATCCGGACAGGGGGCGCGGGAGCTGTTTTTT
CDR3 protein: CASRSGQGARELFF
D gene: TRBD1
clone size: few
V gene: TRBV19
J gene: TRBJ2-2

CDR3 DNA: TGTGCCAGCCTAGCGGGGGGGCGCACCGGGGAGCTGTTTTTT
CDR3 protein: CASLAGGRTGELFF
D gene: TRBD2
clone size: NA
V gene: TRBV28
J gene: TRBJ2-2

CDR3 DNA: TGTGCCAGCAGCTCCGGACAGGGAAGCAATCAGCCCCAGCATTTT
CDR3 protein: CASSSGQGSNQPQHF
D gene: TRBD1
clone size: NA
V gene: TRBV5-4
J gene: TRBJ1-5

CDR3 DNA: TGTGCCACCAGTGATTTGGGGACAGGGGAGCAGTTCTTC
CDR3 protein: CATSDLGTGEQFF
D gene: TRBD1
clone size: NA
V gene: TRBV24-1
J gene: TRBJ2-1

CDR3 DNA: TGTGCCAGCAGTGAACGGAGGGGCCCTAACTATGGCTACACCTTC
CDR3 protein: CASSERRGPNYGYTF
D gene: NA
clone size: NA
V gene: TRBV25-1
J gene: TRBJ1-2

CDR3 DNA: TGTGCCAGTAGTATGAGAGGGAGACAGCCCCAGCATTTT
CDR3 protein: CASSMRGRQPQHF
D gene: NA
clone size: NA
V gene: TRBV19
J gene: TRBJ1-5

CDR3 DNA: TGTGCCAGCAGGTCCACAGGGGCTGGAAACACCATATATTTT
CDR3 protein: CASRSTGAGNTIYF
D gene: TRBD1
clone size: NA
V gene: TRBV27
J gene: TRBJ1-3

CDR3 DNA: TGTGCCAGCAGGGGCGGGAGTTTGAGGCCCCTCCACTTT
CDR3 protein: CASRGGSLRPLHF
D gene: NA
clone size: NA
V gene: TRBV2
J gene: TRBJ1-6

CDR3 DNA: TGTGCCAGCAGTACCCGTTTCGTCCAGCGGGGGTCTCCCCGGAGCTCCTACAATGAGCAGTTCTTC
CDR3 protein: CASSTRFVQRGSPRSSYNEQFF
D gene: TRBD2
clone size: NA
V gene: TRBV28
J gene: TRBJ2-1

CDR3 DNA: TGTGCCAGCAGCTTAATTGGCGGGGGCAGCGCAGATACGCAGTATTTT
CDR3 protein: CASSLIGGGSADTQYF
D gene: NA
clone size: few
V gene: TRBV7-3
J gene: TRBJ2-3

CDR3 DNA: TGTGCCAGCAGTTCCCTCGCAGGGCTCACTGAAGCTTTCTTT
CDR3 protein: CASSSLAGLTEAFF
D gene: NA
clone size: NA
V gene: TRBV27
J gene: TRBJ1-1

CDR3 DNA: TGCAGCGTTGAAGCGGGTAGCGGGGGAAAGGGAGAGACCCAGTACTTC
CDR3 protein: CSVEAGSGGKGETQYF
D gene: TRBD2
clone size: NA
V gene: TRBV29-1
J gene: TRBJ2-5